This T cell receptor (beta chain) was captured by sequencing in a study of shared T cell receptors in the human thymus. Here immunoSEQ multiplex PCR was the method, and the copy in TCRdb shows in-frame clones only, minus some. The profile shows 500,000 to 750,000 clones, around 87% of them singletons. The CDR3 totals 13 residues. Germline CDR1 reads SGHTS; CDR2 reads YDEGEE. V was pared by 4 bases and J by 2 bases, with 2 bases of the junction left unmatched. The same specimen was also included in a second study, on human thymus T cells.

V is TRBV5-8 and J is TRBJ1-2; 7 bases line up with TRBD1. The origin of this receptor is a boy under three years old with a congenital heart defect. The sample taken for sequencing was thymocytes. CDR3 sequence reads: CASSNRGNYGYTF. The CDR3 coding sequence is TGTGCCAGCAGCAACAGGGGAAACTATGGCTACACCTTC.